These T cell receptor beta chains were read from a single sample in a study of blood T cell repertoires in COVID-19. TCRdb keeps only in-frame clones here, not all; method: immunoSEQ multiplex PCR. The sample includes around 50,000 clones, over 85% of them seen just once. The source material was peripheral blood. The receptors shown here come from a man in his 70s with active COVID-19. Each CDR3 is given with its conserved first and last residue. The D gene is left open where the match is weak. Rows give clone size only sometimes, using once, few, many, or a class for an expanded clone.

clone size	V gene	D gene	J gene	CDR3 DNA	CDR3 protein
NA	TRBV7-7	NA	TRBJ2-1	TGTGCTAGCAGCCCCGACTCCCTTGGTGAGCAGTTCTTC	CASSPDSLGEQFF
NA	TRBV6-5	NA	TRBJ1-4	TGTGCCAGCAGTTACTCTCGGCAGCAGGGGTGGGAAAAACTGTTTTTT	CASSYSRQQGWEKLFF
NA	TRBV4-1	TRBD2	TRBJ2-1	TGCGCCAGCACCCCGGGGGGCAATGAGCAGTTCTTC	CASTPGGNEQFF
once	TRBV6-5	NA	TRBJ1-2	TGTGCCAGCAGCGACAGGTACTATGGCTACACCTTC	CASSDRYYGYTF
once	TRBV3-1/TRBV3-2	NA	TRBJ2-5	TGTGCCAGCAGCCAGAGTCCTAACTGGTTCCAGTACTTC	CASSQSPNWFQYF
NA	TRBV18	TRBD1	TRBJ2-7	TGTGCCAGCTCACCGCGACCAGTCGGACAGGGCGGCTACGAGCAGTACTTC	CASSPRPVGQGGYEQYF
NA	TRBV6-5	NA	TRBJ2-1	TGTGCCAGCACCCTACTGACTGTCTCTTCGAATGAGCAGTTCTTC	CASTLLTVSSNEQFF
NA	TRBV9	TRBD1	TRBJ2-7	TGTGCCAGCAGCGCCCTCCGGGACAGGGCCCTGGGCGAGCAGTACTTC	CASSALRDRALGEQYF
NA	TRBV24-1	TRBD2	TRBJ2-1	TGTGCCACGGGGCGACTAGCGGGGGAAGAGCAGTTCTTC	CATGRLAGEEQFF
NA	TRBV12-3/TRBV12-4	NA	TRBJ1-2	TGTGCCAGCAGCGGGGGTAACTATGGCTACACCTTC	CASSGGNYGYTF
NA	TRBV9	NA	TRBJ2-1	TGTGCCAACAGCGTAGAGGAGGCGATCAGCTCCTACAATGAGCAGTTCTTC	CANSVEEAISSYNEQFF
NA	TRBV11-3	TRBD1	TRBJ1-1	TGTGCCAGCAGCTTCAGGACAGGGGATTGTAACACTGAAGCTTTCTTT	CASSFRTGDCNTEAFF
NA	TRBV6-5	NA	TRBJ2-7	TGTGCCAGCAGTTCTGAAGGGGGTAGGTCGGACGAGCAGTACTTC	CASSSEGGRSDEQYF
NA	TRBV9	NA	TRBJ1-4	TGTGCCAGCAGCGTTTCGGGGACACATGAAAAACTGTTTTTT	CASSVSGTHEKLFF
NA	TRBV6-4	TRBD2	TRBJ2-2	TGTGCCAGCAGTCCACTAGCGGAGACCGGGGAGCTGTTTTTT	CASSPLAETGELFF
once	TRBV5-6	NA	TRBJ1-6	TGTGCCAGCAGCGCAGGACGGGCTAGCACCTATAATTCACCCCTCCACTTT	CASSAGRASTYNSPLHF
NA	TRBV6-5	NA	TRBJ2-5	TGTGCCAGCAGTTACTCTTCGGACCGGGGAGAGACCCAGTACTTC	CASSYSSDRGETQYF
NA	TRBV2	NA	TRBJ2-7	TGTGCCAGCAGGGTTACAGGGATCCCATACGAGCAGTACTTC	CASRVTGIPYEQYF
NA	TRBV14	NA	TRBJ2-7	TGTGCCAGCAGCCAAGAGCGCGGACAAGCCCACGAGCAGTACTTC	CASSQERGQAHEQYF
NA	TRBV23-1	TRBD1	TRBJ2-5	TGCGCCAGCAGTTTACGACAGGGGCGAGAGACCCAGTACTTC	CASSLRQGRETQYF
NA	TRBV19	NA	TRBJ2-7	TGTGCCAGTAGCAACAGAGGACTGCAATCCTACGAGCAGTACTTC	CASSNRGLQSYEQYF
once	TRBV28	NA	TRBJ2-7	TGTGCCAGCAGTTTAAGTGCGACTATGACGGGATTGGAGTACTTC	CASSLSATMTGLEYF
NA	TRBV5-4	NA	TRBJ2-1	TGTGCCAGCAGCTTGCGGGCGGGGCATGAGCAGTTCTTC	CASSLRAGHEQFF
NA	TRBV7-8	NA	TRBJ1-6	TGTGCCAGCACCAAGGGAGTGAATTCACCCCTCCACTTT	CASTKGVNSPLHF
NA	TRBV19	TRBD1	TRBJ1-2	TGTGCCAGTAGTATACCGGACAGGGGGTATGGCTACACCTTC	CASSIPDRGYGYTF
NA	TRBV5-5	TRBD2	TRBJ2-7	TGTGCCAGCAGCTTAGGACTAGCGAACTACGAGCAGTACTTC	CASSLGLANYEQYF
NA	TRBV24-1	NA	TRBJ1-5	TGTGCCACCAGTCCGGGTTATAGCAATCAGCCCCAGCATTTT	CATSPGYSNQPQHF
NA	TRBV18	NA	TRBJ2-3	TGTGCCAGCTCACCTTTACTCCCTGGCGGAGATACGCAGTATTTT	CASSPLLPGGDTQYF
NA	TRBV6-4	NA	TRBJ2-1	TGTGCCAGCAGTGAAGGGGGAGCCTACAATGAGCAGTTCTTC	CASSEGGAYNEQFF
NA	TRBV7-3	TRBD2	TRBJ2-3	TGTGCCAGCAGCGAATTACGGGGGGTCGCAGATACGCAGTATTTT	CASSELRGVADTQYF
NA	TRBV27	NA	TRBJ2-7	TGTGCCAGCAGTTTAAGAGCGGAACATCACTACGAGCAGTACTTC	CASSLRAEHHYEQYF
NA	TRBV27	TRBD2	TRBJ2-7	TGTGCCAGCAGCCCGCGGAGGCTAGCGGGGGCCTACGAGCAGTACTTC	CASSPRRLAGAYEQYF
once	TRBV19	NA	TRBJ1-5	TGTGCCAGTAGTCCCGGACAGAATAGCAATCAGCCCCAGCATTTT	CASSPGQNSNQPQHF
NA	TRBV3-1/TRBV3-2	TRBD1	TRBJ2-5	TGTGCCAGCAGCCGCCCGCGGACAGGGGTGAGAGAGACCCAGTACTTC	CASSRPRTGVRETQYF
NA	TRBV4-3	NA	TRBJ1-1	TGCGCCAGCAGCCAAGATCTTGTACGGAGCAACACTGAAGCTTTCTTT	CASSQDLVRSNTEAFF
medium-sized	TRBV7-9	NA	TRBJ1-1	TGTGCCAGCAGCTTTGGTACAAAAGCTTTCTTT	CASSFGTKAFF
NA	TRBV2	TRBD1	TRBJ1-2	TGTGCCAGCAGTAAGGACAGGGGATGGGGCTACACCTTC	CASSKDRGWGYTF